This passage covers 29 T cell receptor beta chains from one sample sequenced in a study of T-cell memory formation after mild COVID-19. TCRdb passed the 5' RACE reads through MiXCR, listing each CDR3 protein once. The data contain roughly 450,000 distinct CDR3 sequences, more than 15% of them seen just once; the ten biggest clones take up roughly a fifth. What was sequenced was PBMCs or a T cell subset sorted from them (not recorded which). The receptors shown here come from a man in his late teens or twenties who had mild COVID-19 (a few samples of this study predate the infection). Cell type and time point are not known.

This clonotype was counted between two and nine times. The chain combines TRBV5-6 with TRBJ2-1; D ambiguous. The CDR3 has 14 residues. V lost 1 base and J 8 bases, leaving 13 bases between the germline ends. Germline CDR1 SGHDT, CDR2 YYEEEE. The CDR3 DNA reads TGTGCCAGCAGCTTGTTCCAGGTGAAGGATGAGCAGTTCTTC. Amino acid sequence: CASSLFQVKDEQFF. The whole variable domain, remainder taken from reference TRBV5-6 and TRBJ2-1, is DAGVTQSPTHLIKTRGQQVTLRCSPKSGHDTVSWYQQALGQGPQFIFQYYEEEERQRGNFPDRFSGHQFPNYSSELNVNALLLGDSALYLCASSLFQVKDEQFFGPGTRLTVL.

The table lists this clonotype with many counts. The V and J genes are TRBV7-9 and TRBJ2-5, with TRBD1 identical over 10 bases. Germline CDR1 and CDR2: SEHNR and FQNEAQ (reference sequence). The CDR3 sequence is 16 residues long. V lost 5 bases to trimming and J lost 4 bases; unmatched junction nucleotides: 10. CDR3 protein: CASSPTTGGNGETQYF. DNA for the CDR3: TGTGCCAGCAGCCCAACGACAGGGGGCAACGGAGAGACCCAGTACTTC.

The rearrangement joins TRBV7-2 to TRBJ1-2; 7 positions agree with TRBD1. The CDR3 is 15 residues long. V lost 4 bases to trimming and J lost 2 bases; unmatched junction nucleotides: 7. Germline V gives CDR1 SGHTA, CDR2 FQGNSA. The CDR3 coding sequence is TGTGCCAGCAGCTACCACAGGGGTTCAAACTATGGCTACACCTTC. Its translation is CASSYHRGSNYGYTF.

The chain combines TRBV6-6 with TRBJ2-2; the D call may be TRBD1 or TRBD2 (5 bases each). The CDR3 runs to 12 residues. CDR1 MNHNY and CDR2 SVGAGI come from the germline V gene (reference sequence). V lost 8 bases to trimming and J lost 6 bases, with 10 bases between them. The CDR3 here is CASLGAAGELFF. CDR3 coding DNA: TGTGCCAGCCTCGGGGCCGCCGGGGAGCTGTTTTTT.

The chain recombines TRBV18 with TRBJ1-4, with D hard to call. The germline V gene encodes CDR1 KGHSH and CDR2 LQKENI. Trimming removed 6 bases from V and 8 bases from J, with 10 bases in between. The CDR3 is made up of 12 amino acids. The CDR3 here is CASSRASEKLFF. The CDR3 coding sequence is TGTGCCAGCTCCCGTGCAAGCGAAAAACTGTTTTTT.

The rearrangement joins TRBV7-2 to TRBJ2-1, with D possibly matching TRBD1 (5 bases). Deletions cut 3 bases from V and 10 bases from J, with 13 bases between. This CDR3 spans 13 amino acids. Germline CDR1 and CDR2: SGHTA and FQGNSA. The DNA for the CDR3 is TGTGCCAGCAGCTTGGAAGGGGCCCAGGAGCAGTTCTTC. Translating it yields CASSLEGAQEQFF.

The chain is built from TRBV5-6 and TRBJ1-1, with a possible D match to TRBD1 (5 bases). The CDR3 length is 13 residues. Germline lookup yields CDR1 SGHDT and CDR2 YYEEEE. V was cut by 4 bases and J by 11 bases, with 18 bases left in between. CDR3 region: CASSRGADGGAFF. In nucleotides, the CDR3 is TGTGCCAGCAGCCGAGGGGCAGATGGTGGTGCTTTCTTT.

This clonotype was recorded a few times. V usage is TRBV20-1 and J usage is TRBJ1-6; 8 positions match TRBD1. Germline CDR1 is DFQATT and CDR2 is SNEGSKA (reference sequence). V lost 0 bases to trimming and J lost 7 bases; unmatched junction nucleotides: 5. The CDR3 has 15 residues. The CDR3 sequence is CSARDRDRGNSPLHF. The CDR3 DNA is TGCAGTGCTAGAGATCGAGACAGGGGCAATTCACCCCTCCACTTT.

This rearrangement joins TRBV10-2 to TRBJ2-1, with 7 bases matching TRBD1. With V trimmed by 6 bases and J by 2 bases, 13 bases remained unmatched. This CDR3 is 17 amino acids long. Germline V lookup: CDR1 WSHSY, CDR2 SAAADI. CDR3 DNA: TGCGCCAGCAGGAGGGATACAGGGGTCGGACCCTACAATGAGCAGTTCTTC. Its protein is CASRRDTGVGPYNEQFF.

The J gene is TRBJ2-7, the V gene TRBV6-6; D remains unclear. V lost 2 bases, J lost 3 bases, and 14 bases lay in between. CDR3 length: 15 residues. Germline lookup yields CDR1 MNHNY and CDR2 SVGAGI (reference sequence). The CDR3 reads CASSYLVPGYYEQYF. The CDR3 DNA reads as TGTGCCAGCAGTTACCTGGTCCCGGGCTACTACGAGCAGTACTTC.

The CDR3 DNA reads TGTGCCAGCAGCTACGGGGTCCCTGGGACCTACAATGAGCAGTTCTTC. Translating gives CASSYGVPGTYNEQFF. The chain employs TRBV7-6 and TRBJ2-1; maybe TRBD2 (5 bases). This CDR3 region has 16 residues. Germline values: CDR1 SGHVS, CDR2 FNYEAQ. The germline V and J ends were trimmed by 4 bases and 2 bases, with 15 bases remaining between them.

V and J are TRBV9 and TRBJ2-7; tentatively, D is TRBD1 (6 bases). CDR1 is SGDLS, CDR2 YYNGEE, per germline. There are 14 residues in the CDR3. V lost 0 bases and J 3 bases, leaving 10 bases between the germline ends. The CDR3 DNA is TGTGCCAGCAGCGTAGCTGTGGGACACTACGAGCAGTACTTC. Its translation is CASSVAVGHYEQYF.

This clonotype has just a few counts. V usage is TRBV27 and J usage is TRBJ2-3; TRBD2 aligns across 9 bases. The CDR3 is made up of 16 amino acids. Germline trimming cut 7 bases from V and 1 base from J; bases unmatched to any gene: 9. Germline V gene sequence: CDR1 MNHEY, CDR2 SMNVEV (reference sequence). The CDR3 coding sequence is TGTGCCAGCAAGGCTAGCGGGGTCCAGCGCACAGATACGCAGTATTTT. This encodes CASKASGVQRTDTQYF.

J is TRBJ2-2 and V is TRBV3-1, with TRBD2 as a possible D gene (5 bases). The V end was cut by 0 bases, the J end by 6 bases, with 14 bases between. CDR3 size: 16 residues. From germline, CDR1 is LGHDT and CDR2 YNNKEL (reference sequence). Here the CDR3 DNA reads TGTGCCAGCAGCCAAGACCTTTCGGCGGGTCCCGGGGAGCTGTTTTTT. Translation gives CASSQDLSAGPGELFF. Supplemented by reference TRBV3-1 and TRBJ2-2, the full variable domain reads DTAVSQTPKYLVTQMGNDKSIKCEQNLGHDTMYWYKQDSKKFLKIMFSYNNKELIINETVPNRFSPKSPDKAHLNLHINSLELGDSAVYFCASSQDLSAGPGELFFGEGSRLTVL.

This clonotype has more than one count but fewer than ten. This chain uses TRBV7-3 with TRBJ2-1; 12 nucleotides match TRBD2. Germline assignment: CDR1 SGHTA and CDR2 FQGTGA. The V and J ends lost 5 bases and 8 bases, in that order; junction bases with no gene match: 7. CDR3 length equals 15 residues. CDR3 residues: CASSTTSGGYYEQFF. For the CDR3, the DNA is TGTGCCAGCAGCACCACTAGCGGGGGGTACTATGAGCAGTTCTTC. Full variable domain (outside the CDR3, taken from reference TRBV7-3 and TRBJ2-1): GAGVSQTPSNKVTEKGKYVELRCDPISGHTALYWYRQSLGQGPEFLIYFQGTGAADDSGLPNDRFFAVRPEGSVSTLKIQRTERGDSAVYLCASSTTSGGYYEQFFGPGTRLTVL.

This clonotype has a single count. The chain is built from TRBV10-3 and TRBJ2-2; D ambiguous. V lost 5 bases to trimming and J lost 3 bases, with 16 bases between them. CDR1 ENHRY and CDR2 SYGVKD come from the germline V gene. The CDR3 runs 16 residues. This CDR3 reads CAISPYPWRDTGELFF. The CDR3 nucleotides read TGTGCCATCAGTCCGTACCCATGGCGTGACACCGGGGAGCTGTTTTTT.

This clonotype was recorded many times. The V gene is TRBV9, the J gene TRBJ2-3, with 8 bases lining up with TRBD1. The germline V gene encodes CDR1 SGDLS and CDR2 YYNGEE. CDR3 length equals 14 residues. Unmatched junction bases numbered 2, after V lost 3 bases and J lost 2 bases. The CDR3 DNA sequence: TGTGCCAGCAGCGGGGGACAGGTCACAGATACGCAGTATTTT. This codes for CASSGGQVTDTQYF.

This clonotype was recorded a few times. CDR3 loop: CASSYSNTEAFF. The CDR3 bases are TGTGCCAGCAGTTACTCGAACACTGAAGCTTTCTTT. The gene calls are TRBV6-5 and TRBJ1-1, with unresolved D. V shed 0 bases and J shed 1 base, with 0 bases lying between them. Germline CDR1 is MNHEY and CDR2 is SVGAGI. The CDR3 extends over 12 amino acids.

The genes are TRBV11-2 and TRBJ2-3; TRBD2 matches at 14 bases. V was pared by 2 bases and J by 2 bases, with 3 bases of the junction left unmatched. Germline assignment: CDR1 SGHAT and CDR2 FQNNGV. The CDR3 is 17 residues long. The CDR3 region has the DNA TGTGCCAGCAGCTTATGGACTAGCGGGGGGTACACAGATACGCAGTATTTT. Protein product: CASSLWTSGGYTDTQYF.

The J gene is TRBJ2-3, the V gene TRBV12-3 or TRBV12-4; no reliable D call. Deletions cut 8 bases from V and 0 bases from J, with 27 bases between. CDR3 size: 19 residues. As DNA, the CDR3 is TGTGCCAGCCTCTATCGTCGCCGAGGCGTCGTGATAAGCACAGATACGCAGTATTTT. It encodes CASLYRRRGVVISTDTQYF.

This clonotype has just a few counts. V gene TRBV12-3 or TRBV12-4 combines with J gene TRBJ2-2, with D perhaps TRBD2 (6 bases). V gave up 6 bases and J gave up 6 bases, with 20 bases separating them. The CDR3 consists of 16 residues. CDR3 nucleotides: TGTGCCAGCAGCATGGAGGGTTATATGGAAGCCGGGGAGCTGTTTTTT. This encodes CASSMEGYMEAGELFF.

This clonotype has at least ten counts. CDR3 region: CASSLELFTDTQYF. DNA of the CDR3: TGTGCCAGCAGCTTGGAGCTTTTCACAGATACGCAGTATTTT. The chain employs TRBV7-3 and TRBJ2-3, with D uncertain. Trimming pared 3 bases from V and 2 bases from J, leaving 9 bases between. The length of the CDR3 is 14 residues. Germline lookup yields CDR1 SGHTA and CDR2 FQGTGA. The whole variable domain, remainder taken from reference TRBV7-3 and TRBJ2-3, is GAGVSQTPSNKVTEKGKYVELRCDPISGHTALYWYRQSLGQGPEFLIYFQGTGAADDSGLPNDRFFAVRPEGSVSTLKIQRTERGDSAVYLCASSLELFTDTQYFGPGTRLTVL.

This clonotype was recorded many times. The rearrangement joins TRBV6-4 to TRBJ2-5; 12 positions agree with TRBD1. The CDR3 has 15 amino acids. V was pared by 4 bases and J by 4 bases, with 4 bases of the junction left unmatched. The germline V gene has CDR1 MRHNA and CDR2 SNTAGT. The CDR3: CASSAGTGGAETQYF. CDR3 DNA: TGTGCCAGCAGTGCCGGGACAGGGGGCGCAGAGACCCAGTACTTC.

This clonotype was detected only a few times. The V gene is TRBV28, the J gene TRBJ2-7; D is undetermined. Trimming shortened V by 4 bases and J by 3 bases, and 13 bases separated the two germline ends. The CDR3 totals 14 residues. Germline V lookup: CDR1 MDHEN, CDR2 SYDVKM. The CDR3 loop reads CASSSTDKRYEQYV. The DNA for the CDR3 is TGTGCCAGCAGTTCTACCGACAAGCGCTACGAGCAGTACGTC.

This clonotype has ten or more counts. The rearrangement links TRBV3-1 to TRBJ2-5; 9 bases agree with TRBD2. The CDR3 is 14 residues long. Germline V CDR1 and CDR2: LGHDT, YNNKEL (reference sequence). The CDR3 loop is CASTGLAGRETQYF. In DNA, the CDR3 is TGTGCTTCGACCGGCCTAGCGGGGAGGGAGACCCAGTACTTC.

V is TRBV19 and J is TRBJ1-1; D uncertain. The CDR3 is made up of 13 amino acids. The germline CDR1 and CDR2 sequences are LNHDA and SQIVND (reference sequence). Deletions cut 10 bases from V and 4 bases from J, with 16 bases between. The CDR3 sequence is CATKKWGGTEAFF. CDR3 DNA sequence: TGTGCCACCAAGAAGTGGGGAGGCACTGAAGCTTTCTTT.

The rearrangement joins TRBV7-9 to TRBJ2-1; possibly TRBD2 for D (7 bases). V shed 2 bases and J shed 3 bases, with 20 bases lying between them. CDR3 length: 18 amino acids. Germline V lookup: CDR1 SEHNR, CDR2 FQNEAQ (reference sequence). The CDR3: CASSLLGEGTNDYNEQFF. DNA for the CDR3: TGTGCCAGCAGCTTATTGGGGGAGGGGACAAACGACTACAATGAGCAGTTCTTC. Full variable domain (outside the CDR3, taken from reference TRBV7-9 and TRBJ2-1): DTGVSQNPRHKITKRGQNVTFRCDPISEHNRLYWYRQTLGQGPEFLTYFQNEAQLEKSRLLSDRFSAERPKGSFSTLEIQRTEQGDSAMYLCASSLLGEGTNDYNEQFFGPGTRLTVL.

The V call is TRBV9, the J call TRBJ2-1; D is ambiguous. Germline lookup yields CDR1 SGDLS and CDR2 YYNGEE. Trimming removed 2 bases from V and 0 bases from J, with 12 bases in between. This CDR3 contains 16 residues. CDR3 DNA: TGTGCCAGCAGCGTCGGCTTAGAGAGCTCCTACAATGAGCAGTTCTTC. As protein: CASSVGLESSYNEQFF.

This chain links TRBV7-3 with TRBJ1-4; 12 bases are a match to TRBD1. The CDR3 contains 19 residues. J was trimmed by 8 bases and V by 5 bases; bases with no gene match: 18. Germline V gene data show CDR1 as SGHTA and CDR2 as FQGTGA. The chain's CDR3 is CASSHNPGQGAATSEKLFF. The CDR3 region has the DNA TGTGCCAGCAGCCACAATCCGGGACAGGGGGCGGCTACGTCCGAAAAACTGTTTTTT.